This entry lists 18 T cell receptor beta chains sequenced from one sample in a study of T cell responses to AZD1222 COVID-19 vaccine. Sequencing was performed with immunoSEQ multiplex PCR; in TCRdb, only in-frame clones are kept and a portion is missing. In the table there are some 81,000 clones, 75% to 95% of which are singletons. The sequenced sample was peripheral blood, obtained 28 days after the second AZD1222 dose. Receptor source: an adult who received the AZD1222 COVID-19 vaccine.

V usage is TRBV30 and J usage is TRBJ1-4; no definite D call. The CDR3 covers 15 residues. Germline CDR1 and CDR2: GTSNPN and SVGIG (reference sequence). Trimming left V 3 bases short and J 5 bases short, with 16 bases between. CDR3 DNA: TGTGCCTGGAGGACACGCCGAACTCGAAATGAAAAACTGTTTTTT. It is translated as CAWRTRRTRNEKLFF. The complete variable domain, with remaining parts taken from reference TRBV30 and TRBJ1-4, reads SQTIHQWPATLVQPVGSPLSLECTVEGTSNPNLYWYRQAAGRGLQLLFYSVGIGQISSEVPQNLSASRPQDRQFILSSKKLLLSDSGFYLCAWRTRRTRNEKLFFGSGTQLSVL.

The CDR3 region is CASRVGQETQYF. CDR3 nucleotides: TGCGCCAGCAGGGTAGGTCAAGAGACCCAGTACTTC. The chain joins TRBV5-1 to TRBJ2-5; D is unclear. Germline assignment: CDR1 SGHRS and CDR2 YFSETQ. The CDR3 has 12 residues. The ends were cut back, 5 bases at V and 2 bases at J, with 7 bases in the middle.

The chain couples TRBV3-1 (or the pseudogene TRBV3-2) to TRBJ2-3; a possible D gene is TRBD2 (6 bases). CDR1 is LGHDT and CDR2 is YNNKEL in the germline V gene (reference sequence). The CDR3 length is 16 residues. V lost 1 base and J lost 0, with 11 bases in between. CDR3 in amino acids: CASSQVPSESTDTQYF. The CDR3 bases are TGTGCCAGCAGCCAAGTCCCTAGCGAGAGCACAGATACGCAGTATTTT.

CDR3 protein: CASSIGTPPTGGGYTF. The CDR3 nucleotides are TGTGCCAGTAGTATAGGTACCCCTCCTACAGGGGGCGGCTACACCTTC. The chain is built from TRBV19 and TRBJ1-2; 9 nucleotides line up with TRBD1. Germline lookup yields CDR1 LNHDA and CDR2 SQIVND (reference sequence). V was clipped by 1 base and J by 8 bases; unmatched bases: 11. The CDR3 length is 16 residues.

This chain uses TRBV28 with TRBJ2-1; a possible D gene is TRBD2 (7 bases). This CDR3 region has 16 residues. V lost 4 bases, J lost 3 bases, and 16 bases lay in between. Germline V lookup: CDR1 MDHEN, CDR2 SYDVKM. The CDR3 spells CASSYMWEGVYNEQFF. The CDR3 region has the DNA TGTGCCAGCAGTTACATGTGGGAGGGGGTCTACAATGAGCAGTTCTTC. The variable domain in full, with the rest retrieved from reference TRBV28 and TRBJ2-1, is DVKVTQSSRYLVKRTGEKVFLECVQDMDHENMFWYRQDPGLGLRLIYFSYDVKMKEKGDIPEGYSVSREKKERFSLILESASTNQTSMYLCASSYMWEGVYNEQFFGPGTRLTVL.

About this clone itself: Other DNA sequences of this sample code for an identical CDR3. The rearrangement uses TRBV7-3 and TRBJ2-1; D is ambiguous. Trimming cost V 0 bases and J 3 bases, with 3 bases left between them. The CDR3 extends over 13 amino acids. Per the germline V gene, CDR1 is SGHTA and CDR2 is FQGTGA. DNA for the CDR3: TGTGCCAGCAGCTTAACAGGCTACAATGAGCAGTTCTTC. It translates to CASSLTGYNEQFF.

The J gene is TRBJ1-2, the V gene TRBV6-5; D may be TRBD1 (5 bases). The CDR3 consists of 15 residues. Germline lookup yields CDR1 MNHEY and CDR2 SVGAGI. V was clipped by 6 bases and J by 4 bases, with 18 bases between them. CDR3 DNA: TGTGCCAGCAGCCGCACTACAGGTGCCCTCTATGGCTACACCTTC. Protein sequence: CASSRTTGALYGYTF.

This sequence joins TRBV3-1 (or the pseudogene TRBV3-2) and TRBJ2-1; no clear D gene. Germline V CDR1 and CDR2: LGHDT, YNNKEL (reference sequence). The CDR3 is made up of 12 amino acids. Deletions cut 4 bases from V and 10 bases from J, with 11 bases between. The CDR3 protein is CASSRSLGEQFF. CDR3 coding DNA: TGTGCCAGCAGCCGCTCCTTGGGGGAGCAGTTCTTC.

This clone has just one count. CDR3 amino acids: CASSPRGRASNYGYTF. In nucleotides, the CDR3 is TGTGCCAGCAGCCCCCGCGGTAGGGCCTCTAACTATGGCTACACCTTC. V and J are TRBV3-1 (or the pseudogene TRBV3-2) and TRBJ1-2; D unclear. The V end was cut by 4 bases, the J end by 0 bases, with 15 bases between. CDR3 length equals 16 residues. Germline-derived CDR1 and CDR2 are LGHDT and YNNKEL (reference sequence).

The chain employs TRBV24-1 and TRBJ2-5, with D perhaps TRBD2 (6 bases). From germline, CDR1 is KGHDR and CDR2 SFDVKD. Trimming shortened V by 7 bases and J by 6 bases, and 20 bases separated the two germline ends. This CDR3 has 15 amino acids. The CDR3 sequence: CATRPGGEGLKTQYF. In DNA form, the CDR3 reads TGTGCCACCAGACCCGGGGGAGAGGGATTGAAGACCCAGTACTTC.

This rearrangement joins TRBV25-1 to TRBJ1-4, with D unclear. V shed 6 bases and J shed 5 bases, with 13 bases lying between them. The CDR3 spans 14 residues. Germline CDR1 is MGHDK and CDR2 is SYGVNS. CDR3 sequence: CASSKGLRNEKLFF. For the CDR3, the DNA is TGTGCCAGCAGCAAGGGTCTTCGCAATGAAAAACTGTTTTTT.

The rearrangement uses TRBV7-2 and TRBJ2-1; unclear D gene. Deletions cut 4 bases from V and 5 bases from J, with 27 bases between. The CDR3 length is 19 residues. Germline assignment: CDR1 SGHTA and CDR2 FQGNSA. In DNA, the CDR3 is TGTGCCAGCAGCTCTCCCCGACGTGGGTACTATCCCTCTGACAATGAGCAGTTCTTC. Translating gives CASSSPRRGYYPSDNEQFF. The full variable domain, completed using reference TRBV7-2 and TRBJ2-1, is GAGVSQSPSNKVTEKGKDVELRCDPISGHTALYWYRQSLGQGLEFLIYFQGNSAPDKSGLPSDRFSAERTGGSVSTLTIQRTQQEDSAVYLCASSSPRRGYYPSDNEQFFGPGTRLTVL.

The J gene is TRBJ1-2, the V gene TRBV19, with D tentatively TRBD1 (6 bases). Per germline, CDR1 LNHDA and CDR2 SQIVND (reference sequence). The CDR3 is made up of 11 amino acids. Trimming removed 10 bases from V and 5 bases from J, with 11 bases in between. The CDR3 spells CATHTGYGYTF. In DNA form, the CDR3 reads TGTGCCACCCACACAGGGTATGGCTACACCTTC. Variable domain in full (rest from reference TRBV19 and TRBJ1-2): DGGITQSPKYLFRKEGQNVTLSCEQNLNHDAMYWYRQDPGQGLRLIYYSQIVNDFQKGDIAEGYSVSREKKESFPLTVTSAQKNPTAFYLCATHTGYGYTFGSGTRLTVV.

The V call is TRBV5-1, the J call TRBJ2-7; 11 positions match TRBD2. Looked up from germline, CDR1 is SGHRS and CDR2 is YFSETQ. This CDR3 is 14 amino acids long. Trimming at V came to 1 base and at J to 4 bases, leaving 1 base not matched to a gene. The CDR3 sequence is CASSLTSGSYEQYF. CDR3 nucleotides: TGCGCCAGCAGCTTGACTAGCGGGAGTTACGAGCAGTACTTC. Full variable domain (missing parts from reference TRBV5-1 and TRBJ2-7): KAGVTQTPRYLIKTRGQQVTLSCSPISGHRSVSWYQQTPGQGLQFLFEYFSETQRNKGNFPGRFSGRQFSNSRSEMNVSTLELGDSALYLCASSLTSGSYEQYFGPGTRLTVT.

This chain joins TRBV15 and TRBJ1-2; D is uncertain. The V and J ends lost 0 bases and 8 bases respectively, with 13 bases between them. This CDR3 has 14 amino acids. Germline assignment: CDR1 LNHNV and CDR2 YYDKDF (reference sequence). CDR3 loop: CATSRDNGREGYTF. The CDR3 DNA follows: TGTGCCACCAGCAGAGACAACGGACGGGAGGGCTACACCTTC.

The rearrangement links TRBV5-1 to TRBJ1-4; no clear D gene. The CDR3 extends over 15 amino acids. Per germline, CDR1 SGHRS and CDR2 YFSETQ. Trimming took 0 bases from V and 0 from J, leaving 6 bases between them. The CDR3 bases are TGCGCCAGCAGCTTGGTACCAGCAACTAATGAAAAACTGTTTTTT. It is translated as CASSLVPATNEKLFF.

The chain has TRBV6-1 and TRBJ1-2, with D perhaps matching TRBD1 (5 bases). Per the germline V gene, CDR1 is MNHNS and CDR2 is SASEGT. V was cut by 3 bases and J by 4 bases, with 18 bases left in between. CDR3 length: 16 amino acids. The CDR3: CASSDGAGQRVYGYTF. The CDR3, as DNA: TGTGCCAGCAGTGACGGGGCAGGGCAACGGGTCTATGGCTACACCTTC.

This CDR3 reads CASSQGRVIEKLFF. DNA of the CDR3: TGTGCCAGCAGCCAGGGTCGGGTGATTGAAAAACTGTTTTTT. The J gene is TRBJ1-4, the V gene TRBV13; D might be TRBD1 (5 bases). CDR1 and CDR2 (germline): PRHDT, FYEKMQ (reference sequence). V lost 5 bases to trimming and J lost 7 bases, with 14 bases between them. The length of the CDR3 is 14 residues.